A single sample gave rise to the 26 T cell receptor beta chains below, sequenced in a study of T cell responses to AZD1222 COVID-19 vaccine. Profiling relied on immunoSEQ multiplex PCR, and the TCRdb table lists in-frame clones only, not all of them. The sample shows some 150,000 clones, approximately 85% of them seen only once. The sample was peripheral blood, taken 28 days after the second dose of the MenACWY control vaccine. These receptors all come from an adult who received the MenACWY meningococcal vaccine as a control.

This chain links TRBV9 with TRBJ1-2; maybe TRBD1 (5 bases). From germline, CDR1 is SGDLS and CDR2 YYNGEE. CDR3 length equals 15 residues. Trimming stripped 0 bases from V and 7 bases from J, with 16 bases between. The CDR3 nucleotides read TGTGCCAGCAGCGTAGGTGTAGAGGGGAGGGGTGGCTACACCTTC. Amino acids: CASSVGVEGRGGYTF.

V and J are TRBV7-2 and TRBJ1-1; possibly TRBD1 for D (5 bases). Germline CDR1 is SGHTA and CDR2 is FQGNSA. The CDR3 spans 12 residues. Trimming cost V 5 bases and J 10 bases, with 14 bases left between them. The CDR3 region has the DNA TGTGCCAGCAGCCAGGACATTGGGACAGCTTTCTTT. It is translated as CASSQDIGTAFF. The full variable domain, in which reference TRBV7-2 and TRBJ1-1 provide the parts outside the CDR3, is GAGVSQSPSNKVTEKGKDVELRCDPISGHTALYWYRQSLGQGLEFLIYFQGNSAPDKSGLPSDRFSAERTGGSVSTLTIQRTQQEDSAVYLCASSQDIGTAFFGQGTRLTVV.

V gene TRBV6-5 combines with J gene TRBJ1-6, with unresolved D. Germline V gives CDR1 MNHEY, CDR2 SVGAGI. V dropped 5 bases and J dropped 5 bases, with 4 bases sitting between them. CDR3 size: 12 residues. The CDR3, as DNA: TGTGCCAGCAGTCGAAATAATTCACCCCTCCACTTT. Translated, it gives CASSRNNSPLHF.

The chain employs TRBV19 and TRBJ2-1; 8 nucleotides agree with TRBD1. Germline values: CDR1 LNHDA, CDR2 SQIVND (reference sequence). This CDR3 comprises 15 residues. The ends lost 9 bases at V and 4 bases at J; junction bases unmatched: 11. The CDR3 DNA follows: TGTGCCAGCTCCAATCCAGGGGGCGAGTACAATGAGCAGTTCTTC. This sequence encodes CASSNPGGEYNEQFF.

The chain carries TRBV7-2 and TRBJ1-5; D is undetermined. Germline lookup yields CDR1 SGHTA and CDR2 FQGNSA. The CDR3 runs 12 residues. V dropped 4 bases and J dropped 4 bases, with 5 bases sitting between them. The CDR3 DNA is TGTGCCAGCAGCTCCCTTAATCAGCCCCAGCATTTT. Encoded protein: CASSSLNQPQHF.

The chain is built from TRBV28 and TRBJ2-7; D assignment may be TRBD1 or TRBD2 (5 bases each). The V and J ends lost 7 bases and 1 base respectively, with 20 bases between them. Germline CDR1 reads MDHEN; CDR2 reads SYDVKM. This CDR3 is 16 amino acids long. CDR3 amino acids: CASKKGSGTPSYEQYF. The CDR3 DNA sequence: TGTGCCAGCAAAAAGGGCTCAGGGACCCCATCCTACGAGCAGTACTTC. The full variable domain, its missing parts supplied by reference TRBV28 and TRBJ2-7, is DVKVTQSSRYLVKRTGEKVFLECVQDMDHENMFWYRQDPGLGLRLIYFSYDVKMKEKGDIPEGYSVSREKKERFSLILESASTNQTSMYLCASKKGSGTPSYEQYFGPGTRLTVT.

The genes are TRBV5-4 and TRBJ1-6; D is possibly TRBD1 (5 bases). This CDR3 is built from 16 residues. V lost 4 bases to trimming and J lost 3 bases, with 14 bases between them. Germline CDR1 SGHNT, CDR2 YYREEE (reference sequence). The CDR3 DNA sequence: TGTGCCAGCAGCCGGGACCTCACCCTCTATAATTCACCCCTCCACTTT. Translated: CASSRDLTLYNSPLHF.

V and J are TRBV5-1 and TRBJ1-1, with D uncertain. This CDR3 has 14 residues. V gave up 2 bases and J gave up 0 bases, with 8 bases separating them. Germline assignment: CDR1 SGHRS and CDR2 YFSETQ. The CDR3 DNA reads as TGCGCCAGCAGCTTTGGGCAATTGAACACTGAAGCTTTCTTT. This translates into CASSFGQLNTEAFF.

The rearrangement uses TRBV6-5 and TRBJ1-2; D ambiguous. Germline assignment: CDR1 MNHEY and CDR2 SVGAGI. V lost 4 bases and J lost 6, with 9 bases in between. The CDR3 loop spans 12 amino acids. CDR3: CASSSQVDGYTF. As DNA, the CDR3 is TGTGCCAGCAGTTCCCAGGTCGATGGCTACACCTTC.

This chain links TRBV29-1 with TRBJ2-1; D perhaps matches TRBD1 (5 bases). The germline gives CDR1 SQVTM, CDR2 ANQGSEA. V was clipped by 0 bases and J by 5 bases, with 17 bases between them. This CDR3 spans 16 amino acids. Written as DNA, the CDR3 is TGCAGCGTTGAAGATCAGGGTCGAGCCAGCCACAATGAGCAGTTCTTC. It translates to CSVEDQGRASHNEQFF.

This clone has more than one count but fewer than ten. The gene calls are TRBV30 and TRBJ1-2; a possible D gene is TRBD1 (6 bases). In germline, CDR1 is GTSNPN, CDR2 SVGIG (reference sequence). The V end lost 3 bases, the J end lost 7 bases, and 9 bases lay between the germline ends. This CDR3 has 11 amino acids. The CDR3 DNA reads TGTGCCTGGAGGGACAGCCGTGGCTACACCTTC. Protein: CAWRDSRGYTF. Looking up the rest from reference TRBV30 and TRBJ1-2 gives the full variable domain: SQTIHQWPATLVQPVGSPLSLECTVEGTSNPNLYWYRQAAGRGLQLLFYSVGIGQISSEVPQNLSASRPQDRQFILSSKKLLLSDSGFYLCAWRDSRGYTFGSGTRLTVV.

This sequence joins TRBV18 and TRBJ2-1; 8 bases are shared with TRBD2. The CDR3 is 14 residues long. The germline V gene has CDR1 KGHSH and CDR2 LQKENI. V dropped 3 bases and J dropped 4; count of bases not matched to a gene: 2. CDR3 region: CASSPLAGYNEQFF. CDR3 bases: TGTGCCAGCTCACCTCTAGCGGGTTACAATGAGCAGTTCTTC.

CDR3 coding DNA: TGTGCCAGCAGTTACGGAAGAAATTCACCCCTCCACTTT. Translated, it gives CASSYGRNSPLHF. The V call is TRBV6-5, the J call TRBJ1-6, with D unresolved. The CDR3 extends over 13 amino acids. Germline V gene sequence: CDR1 MNHEY, CDR2 SVGAGI. Trimming took 2 bases from V and 7 from J, leaving 6 bases between them.

CDR3 loop: CASSPPRGGNQPQHF. CDR3 nucleotides: TGTGCCAGCAGTCCCCCGCGAGGGGGCAATCAGCCCCAGCATTTT. The chain has TRBV28 and TRBJ1-5, with a weak D call TRBD1 (5 bases). CDR3 length equals 15 residues. The germline V gene has CDR1 MDHEN and CDR2 SYDVKM. Between the trimmed V and J ends, which lost 5 bases and 2 bases, there was a span of 13 bases.

V and J are TRBV11-3 and TRBJ1-1; tentatively, D is TRBD1 (6 bases). The CDR3 extends over 13 amino acids. Germline V gene sequence: CDR1 SGHNT, CDR2 YENEEA. V gave up 5 bases and J gave up 3 bases, with 10 bases separating them. CDR3 amino acids: CASSDRFDTEAFF. The CDR3 nucleotides are TGTGCCAGCAGCGACAGGTTTGACACTGAAGCTTTCTTT.

The gene calls are TRBV5-4 and TRBJ1-4; D perhaps matches TRBD1 (6 bases). V was shortened by 5 bases and J by 0 bases, with 11 bases between the two germline ends. The CDR3 length is 15 residues. The V gene's germline CDR1 is SGHNT and CDR2 YYREEE (reference sequence). CDR3 amino acids: CASSFTGPTNEKLFF. CDR3 sequence (DNA): TGTGCCAGCAGTTTCACAGGGCCAACTAATGAAAAACTGTTTTTT.

The genes are TRBV7-2 and TRBJ2-3; tentatively, D is TRBD1 or TRBD2 (5 bases each). V dropped 5 bases and J dropped 4 bases, with 10 bases sitting between them. CDR3 length: 13 amino acids. Germline loops: CDR1 SGHTA, CDR2 FQGNSA. The CDR3 DNA follows: TGTGCCAGCAGCCCTAGAGGGGCAGATACGCAGTATTTT. This translates into CASSPRGADTQYF. The full variable domain, in which reference TRBV7-2 and TRBJ2-3 provide the parts outside the CDR3, is GAGVSQSPSNKVTEKGKDVELRCDPISGHTALYWYRQSLGQGLEFLIYFQGNSAPDKSGLPSDRFSAERTGGSVSTLTIQRTQQEDSAVYLCASSPRGADTQYFGPGTRLTVL.

The chain has TRBV7-3 and TRBJ2-1; 9 bases are a match to TRBD2. Germline assignment: CDR1 SGHTA and CDR2 FQGTGA. With V trimmed by 4 bases and J by 5 bases, 18 bases remained unmatched. The CDR3 spans 19 residues. The CDR3 nucleotides are TGTGCCAGCAGCTCCAAGGGGGGGCCCGCGGGGGGGCCCCACAATGAGCAGTTCTTC. It codes for CASSSKGGPAGGPHNEQFF.

This chain links TRBV4-3 with TRBJ1-1; 7 nucleotides match TRBD1. The CDR3 is 15 residues long. Germline CDR1 is LGHNA and CDR2 is YSLEER. V shed 1 base and J 4 bases; nucleotides not matched to a gene: 6. This CDR3 reads CASSQGGPGGTEAFF. The CDR3, as DNA: TGCGCCAGCAGCCAAGGGGGGCCAGGGGGCACTGAAGCTTTCTTT.

This rearrangement joins TRBV27 to TRBJ1-6, with a tentative D call TRBD1 (5 bases). V lost 6 bases to trimming and J lost 7 bases, with 19 bases between them. The CDR3 is made up of 16 amino acids. CDR1 MNHEY and CDR2 SMNVEV come from the germline V gene (reference sequence). The chain's CDR3 is CASSNRPGTRNSPLHF. In nucleotides, the CDR3 is TGTGCCAGCAGCAATAGGCCAGGGACTCGGAATTCACCCCTCCACTTT.

The CDR3 DNA is TGTGCCAGCTCACCAGAGACAGGGATTGGCTACACCTTC. Translated, it gives CASSPETGIGYTF. The chain is built from TRBV18 and TRBJ1-2; 7 nucleotides match TRBD1. In germline, CDR1 is KGHSH, CDR2 LQKENI. CDR3 length: 13 residues. The V gene end was trimmed by 2 bases and the J gene end by 7 bases; junction bases not matched to a gene: 4.

The CDR3 nucleotides read TGTGCCAGCAGCCTCATTAGCGGGGGAGCCAATGAGCAGTTCTTC. It is translated as CASSLISGGANEQFF. V gene TRBV5-6 combines with J gene TRBJ2-1; 9 bases map to TRBD2. The CDR3 totals 15 residues. Trimming cost V 4 bases and J 6 bases; bases outside gene matches: 8. Germline CDR1 and CDR2: SGHDT and YYEEEE. The full variable domain, with the rest looked up from reference TRBV5-6 and TRBJ2-1, is DAGVTQSPTHLIKTRGQQVTLRCSPKSGHDTVSWYQQALGQGPQFIFQYYEEEERQRGNFPDRFSGHQFPNYSSELNVNALLLGDSALYLCASSLISGGANEQFFGPGTRLTVL.

This rearrangement joins TRBV5-1 to TRBJ2-3; D not resolved. Germline V lookup: CDR1 SGHRS, CDR2 YFSETQ. The germline V and J ends were trimmed by 4 bases and 4 bases, with 10 bases remaining between them. CDR3 length: 13 amino acids. CDR3 nucleotides: TGCGCCAGCAGCGAACAGCCCTCAGATACGCAGTATTTT. Amino acid sequence: CASSEQPSDTQYF.

This chain uses TRBV6-5 with TRBJ1-1; D is unclear. Germline V gene lookup returns CDR1 MNHEY and CDR2 SVGAGI. Trimming removed 2 bases at V and 1 base at J, with 2 bases between. The CDR3 runs to 12 residues. CDR3 region: CASSYQNTEAFF. The CDR3 DNA reads as TGTGCCAGCAGTTACCAGAACACTGAAGCTTTCTTT.

The genes are TRBV28 and TRBJ1-5; D unclear. The length of the CDR3 is 15 residues. Germline V lookup: CDR1 MDHEN, CDR2 SYDVKM. Trimming removed 6 bases from V and 0 bases from J, with 12 bases in between. CDR3 loop: CASSRGLPSNQPQHF. For the CDR3, the DNA is TGTGCCAGCAGCCGAGGGTTGCCTAGCAATCAGCCCCAGCATTTT.

V usage is TRBV9 and J usage is TRBJ1-1; TRBD1 might be the D (5 bases). Germline V gene data show CDR1 as SGDLS and CDR2 as YYNGEE. The CDR3 length is 16 residues. Between the trimmed V and J ends, which lost 0 bases and 4 bases, there was a span of 16 bases. CDR3 amino acids: CASSVGGAGGSTEAFF. The CDR3 bases are TGTGCCAGCAGCGTAGGGGGTGCCGGGGGTAGCACTGAAGCTTTCTTT.